The following is a T cell receptor (beta chain) sequence with its context. The sample is drawn from a study of T cells in pancreatic ductal adenocarcinoma. The selected patients with pancreatic ductal adenocarcinoma had surgery but no neoadjuvant therapy. The germline V gene has CDR1 SGHNT and CDR2 YYREEE (reference sequence). The CDR3 is made up of 13 amino acids. The ends were cut back, 3 bases at V and 7 bases at J, with 14 bases in the middle. Sequenced by immunoSEQ multiplex PCR; TCRdb stores in-frame clones only, minus some. The sample includes more than 2,500 clones, roughly 80% of them seen just once.

The sequencing input was pancreatic tumor tissue. This receptor was identified in a human donor with pancreatic ductal adenocarcinoma. The genes are TRBV5-4 and TRBJ2-7; D is uncertain. The CDR3 loop reads CASSSDTSWEQYF. In nucleotides, the CDR3 is TGTGCCAGCAGCTCCGACACTTCCTGGGAGCAGTACTTC.